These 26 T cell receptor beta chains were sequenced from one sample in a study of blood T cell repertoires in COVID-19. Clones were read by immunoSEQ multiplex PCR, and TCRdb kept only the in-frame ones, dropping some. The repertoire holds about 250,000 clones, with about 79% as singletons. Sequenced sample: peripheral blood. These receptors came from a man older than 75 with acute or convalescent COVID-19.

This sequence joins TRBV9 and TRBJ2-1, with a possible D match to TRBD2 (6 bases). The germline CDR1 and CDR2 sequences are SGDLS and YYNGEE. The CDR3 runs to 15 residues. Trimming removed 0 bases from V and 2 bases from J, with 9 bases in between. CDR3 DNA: TGTGCCAGCAGCGTAGGTGGGGGGACCTACAATGAGCAGTTCTTC. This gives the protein CASSVGGGTYNEQFF. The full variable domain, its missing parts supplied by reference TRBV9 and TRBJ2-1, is DSGVTQTPKHLITATGQRVTLRCSPRSGDLSVYWYQQSLDQGLQFLIQYYNGEERAKGNILERFSAQQFPDLHSELNLSSLELGDSALYFCASSVGGGTYNEQFFGPGTRLTVL.

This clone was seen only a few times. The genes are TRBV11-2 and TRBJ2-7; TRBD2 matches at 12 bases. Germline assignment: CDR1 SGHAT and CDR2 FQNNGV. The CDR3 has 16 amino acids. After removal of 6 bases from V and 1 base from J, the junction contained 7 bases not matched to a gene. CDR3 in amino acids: CASSSYGTSGSYEQYF. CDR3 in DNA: TGTGCCAGCAGTTCCTATGGGACTAGCGGGTCCTACGAGCAGTACTTC.

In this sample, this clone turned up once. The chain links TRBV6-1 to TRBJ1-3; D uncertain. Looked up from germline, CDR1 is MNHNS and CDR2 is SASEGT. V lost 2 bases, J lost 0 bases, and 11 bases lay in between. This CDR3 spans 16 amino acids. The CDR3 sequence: CASSERAGYSGNTIYF. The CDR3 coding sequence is TGTGCCAGCAGTGAAAGGGCGGGCTACTCTGGAAACACCATATATTTT.

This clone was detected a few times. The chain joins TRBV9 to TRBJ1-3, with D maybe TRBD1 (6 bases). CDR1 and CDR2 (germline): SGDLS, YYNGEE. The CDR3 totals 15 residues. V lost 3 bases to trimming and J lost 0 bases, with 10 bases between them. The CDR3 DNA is TGTGCCAGCAGCGCTAGACAGGCCTCTGGAAACACCATATATTTT. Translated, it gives CASSARQASGNTIYF.

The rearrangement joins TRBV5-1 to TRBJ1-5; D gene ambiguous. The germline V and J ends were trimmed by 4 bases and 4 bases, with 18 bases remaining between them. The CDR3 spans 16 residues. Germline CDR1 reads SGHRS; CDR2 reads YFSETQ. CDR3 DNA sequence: TGCGCCAGCAGCCCCCAGCCGAGCGGGGAGAATCAGCCCCAGCATTTT. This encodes CASSPQPSGENQPQHF.

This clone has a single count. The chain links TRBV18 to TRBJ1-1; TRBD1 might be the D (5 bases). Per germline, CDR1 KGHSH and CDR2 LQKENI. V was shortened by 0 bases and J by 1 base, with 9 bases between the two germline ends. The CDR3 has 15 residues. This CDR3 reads CASSPPVGRNTEAFF. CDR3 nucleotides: TGTGCCAGCTCACCACCGGTGGGGCGGAACACTGAAGCTTTCTTT.

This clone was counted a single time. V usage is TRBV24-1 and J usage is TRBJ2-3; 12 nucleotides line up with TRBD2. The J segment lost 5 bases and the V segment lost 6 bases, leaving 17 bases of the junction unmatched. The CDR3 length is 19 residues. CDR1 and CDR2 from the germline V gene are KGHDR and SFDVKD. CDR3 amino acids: CATSPPVGASGRARDTQYF. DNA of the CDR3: TGTGCCACCAGTCCCCCTGTGGGGGCTAGCGGGAGGGCGAGAGATACGCAGTATTTT.

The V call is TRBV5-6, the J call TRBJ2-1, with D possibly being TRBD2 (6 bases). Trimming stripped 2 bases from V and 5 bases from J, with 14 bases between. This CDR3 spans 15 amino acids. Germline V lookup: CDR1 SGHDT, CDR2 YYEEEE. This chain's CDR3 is CASSFLGGRDNEQFF. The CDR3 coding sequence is TGTGCCAGCAGCTTTTTGGGGGGTAGGGACAATGAGCAGTTCTTC.

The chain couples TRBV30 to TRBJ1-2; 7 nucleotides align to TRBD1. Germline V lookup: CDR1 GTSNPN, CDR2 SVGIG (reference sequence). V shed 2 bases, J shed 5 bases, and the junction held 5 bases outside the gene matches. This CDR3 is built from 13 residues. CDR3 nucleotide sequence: TGTGCCTGGAGTAGAGGGGGCGGGTATGGCTACACCTTC. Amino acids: CAWSRGGGYGYTF.

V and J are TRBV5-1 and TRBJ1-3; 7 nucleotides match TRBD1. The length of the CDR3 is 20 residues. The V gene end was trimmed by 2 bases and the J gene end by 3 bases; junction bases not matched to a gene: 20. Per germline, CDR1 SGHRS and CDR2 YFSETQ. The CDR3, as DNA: TGCGCCAGCAGCTTTGAAGGAACCGAGACAGGGTGGCTTTTTGGAAACACCATATATTTT. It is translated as CASSFEGTETGWLFGNTIYF. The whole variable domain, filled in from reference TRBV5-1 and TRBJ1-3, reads KAGVTQTPRYLIKTRGQQVTLSCSPISGHRSVSWYQQTPGQGLQFLFEYFSETQRNKGNFPGRFSGRQFSNSRSEMNVSTLELGDSALYLCASSFEGTETGWLFGNTIYFGEGSWLTVV.

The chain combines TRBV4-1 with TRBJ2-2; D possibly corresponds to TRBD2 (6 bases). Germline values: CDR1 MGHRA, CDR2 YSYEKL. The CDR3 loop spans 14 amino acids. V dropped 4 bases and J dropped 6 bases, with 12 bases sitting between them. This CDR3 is CASSLAERSGELFF. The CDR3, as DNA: TGCGCCAGCAGCCTAGCGGAGAGATCCGGGGAGCTGTTTTTT.

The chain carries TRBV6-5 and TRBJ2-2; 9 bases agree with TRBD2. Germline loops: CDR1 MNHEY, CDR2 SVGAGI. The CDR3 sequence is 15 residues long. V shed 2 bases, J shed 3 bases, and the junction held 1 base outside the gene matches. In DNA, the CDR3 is TGTGCCAGCAGTTACGCGGGAGGGTACACCGGGGAGCTGTTTTTT. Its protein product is CASSYAGGYTGELFF.

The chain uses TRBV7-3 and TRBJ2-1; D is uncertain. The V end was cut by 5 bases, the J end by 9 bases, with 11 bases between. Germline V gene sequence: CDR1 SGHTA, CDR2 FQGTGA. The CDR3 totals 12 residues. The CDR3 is CASSPPVPEQFF. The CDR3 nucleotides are TGTGCCAGCAGCCCCCCTGTCCCTGAGCAGTTCTTC. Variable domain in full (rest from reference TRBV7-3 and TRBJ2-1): GAGVSQTPSNKVTEKGKYVELRCDPISGHTALYWYRQSLGQGPEFLIYFQGTGAADDSGLPNDRFFAVRPEGSVSTLKIQRTERGDSAVYLCASSPPVPEQFFGPGTRLTVL.

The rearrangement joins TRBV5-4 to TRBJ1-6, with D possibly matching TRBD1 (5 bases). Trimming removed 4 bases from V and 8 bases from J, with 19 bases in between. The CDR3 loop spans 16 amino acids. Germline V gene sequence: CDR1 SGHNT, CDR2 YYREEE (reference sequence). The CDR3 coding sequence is TGTGCCAGCAGCCGGGAGGTCTGGCAAGGGGATTCACCCCTCCACTTT. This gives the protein CASSREVWQGDSPLHF.

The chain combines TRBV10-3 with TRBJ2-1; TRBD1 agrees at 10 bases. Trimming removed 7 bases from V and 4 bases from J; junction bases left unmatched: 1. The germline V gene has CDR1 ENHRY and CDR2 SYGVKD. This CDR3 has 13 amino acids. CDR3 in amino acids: CAITGQGYNEQFF. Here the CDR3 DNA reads TGTGCCATCACGGGACAGGGGTACAATGAGCAGTTCTTC.

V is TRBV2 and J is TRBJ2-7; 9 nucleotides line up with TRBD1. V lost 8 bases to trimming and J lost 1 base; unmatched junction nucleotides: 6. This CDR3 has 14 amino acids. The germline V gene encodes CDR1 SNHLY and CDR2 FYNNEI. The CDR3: CASSRGTGSYEQYF. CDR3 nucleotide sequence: TGTGCCAGCTCCCGAGGGACAGGGTCCTACGAGCAGTACTTC.

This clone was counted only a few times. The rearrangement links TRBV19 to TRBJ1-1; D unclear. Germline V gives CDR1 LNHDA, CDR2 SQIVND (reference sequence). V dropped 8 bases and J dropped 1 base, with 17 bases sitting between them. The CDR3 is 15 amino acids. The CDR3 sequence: CASSSPGGQNTEAFF. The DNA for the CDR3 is TGTGCCAGTTCATCACCCGGCGGCCAGAACACTGAAGCTTTCTTT.

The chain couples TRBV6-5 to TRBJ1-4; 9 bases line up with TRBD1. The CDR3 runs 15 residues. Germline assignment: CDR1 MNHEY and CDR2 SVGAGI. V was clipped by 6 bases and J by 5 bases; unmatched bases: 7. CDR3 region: CASSPLTGGNEKLFF. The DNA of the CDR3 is TGTGCCAGCAGCCCCCTGACAGGGGGGAATGAAAAACTGTTTTTT.

The CDR3 bases are TGTGCCAGCAGCTCTTTATACAGGGGGAAAAACATTCAGTACTTC. The encoded protein is CASSSLYRGKNIQYF. The chain is built from TRBV11-2 and TRBJ2-4, with TRBD1 identical over 8 bases. Germline assignment: CDR1 SGHAT and CDR2 FQNNGV. There are 15 residues in the CDR3. V dropped 4 bases and J dropped 4; count of bases not matched to a gene: 6.

CDR3 region: CASSQDRGTQPQHF. As DNA, the CDR3 is TGCGCCAGCAGCCAAGACAGGGGTACCCAGCCCCAGCATTTT. This sequence joins TRBV4-1 and TRBJ1-5, with D possibly being TRBD1 (6 bases). V was cut by 0 bases and J by 7 bases, with 10 bases left in between. The CDR3 is 14 amino acids. Germline V gene data show CDR1 as MGHRA and CDR2 as YSYEKL.

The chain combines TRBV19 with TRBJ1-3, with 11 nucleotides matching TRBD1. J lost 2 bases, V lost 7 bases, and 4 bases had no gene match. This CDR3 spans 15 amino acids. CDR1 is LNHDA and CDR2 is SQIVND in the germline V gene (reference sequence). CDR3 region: CASIGTGGTGNTIYF. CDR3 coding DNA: TGTGCCAGTATCGGGACAGGGGGGACTGGAAACACCATATATTTT.

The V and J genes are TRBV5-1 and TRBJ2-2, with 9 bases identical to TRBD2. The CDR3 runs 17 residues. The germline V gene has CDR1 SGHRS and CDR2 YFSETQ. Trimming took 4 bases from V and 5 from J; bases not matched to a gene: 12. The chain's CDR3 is CASSRSELAGLTGELFF. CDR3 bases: TGCGCCAGCAGCCGGTCCGAGCTAGCGGGATTAACCGGGGAGCTGTTTTTT.

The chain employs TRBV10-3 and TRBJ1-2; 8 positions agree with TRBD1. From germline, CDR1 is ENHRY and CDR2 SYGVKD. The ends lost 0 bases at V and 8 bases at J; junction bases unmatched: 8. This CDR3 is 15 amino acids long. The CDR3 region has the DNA TGTGCCATCAGTGAGTCGGACAGGGAAACGCCGGGCTACACCTTC. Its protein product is CAISESDRETPGYTF.

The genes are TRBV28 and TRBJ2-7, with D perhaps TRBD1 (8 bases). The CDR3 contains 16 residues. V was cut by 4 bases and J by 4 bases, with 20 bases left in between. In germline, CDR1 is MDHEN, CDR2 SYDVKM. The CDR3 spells CASSSAGAGGIYEQYF. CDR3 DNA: TGTGCCAGCAGTTCCGCGGGGGCAGGGGGCATATACGAGCAGTACTTC.

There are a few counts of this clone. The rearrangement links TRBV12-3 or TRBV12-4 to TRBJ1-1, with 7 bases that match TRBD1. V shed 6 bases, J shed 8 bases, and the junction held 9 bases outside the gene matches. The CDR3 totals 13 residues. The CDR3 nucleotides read TGTGCCAGCAGCCCAATTCAGGGGGAGGAAGCTTTCTTT. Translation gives CASSPIQGEEAFF.

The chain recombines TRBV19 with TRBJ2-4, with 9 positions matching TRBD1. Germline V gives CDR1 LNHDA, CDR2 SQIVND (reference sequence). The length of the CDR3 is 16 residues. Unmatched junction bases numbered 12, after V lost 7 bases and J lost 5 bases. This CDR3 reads CASTKRGTGKQNIQYF. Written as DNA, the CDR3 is TGTGCCAGTACGAAGAGGGGGACAGGGAAACAAAACATTCAGTACTTC. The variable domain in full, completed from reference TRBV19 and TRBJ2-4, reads DGGITQSPKYLFRKEGQNVTLSCEQNLNHDAMYWYRQDPGQGLRLIYYSQIVNDFQKGDIAEGYSVSREKKESFPLTVTSAQKNPTAFYLCASTKRGTGKQNIQYFGAGTRLSVL.